A single TCR beta chain is shown here with its context. Its specificity is not known. This entry belongs to a study of lymphopenia after photon versus proton radiotherapy. General study findings and limits: Under photons, naive T cells and diversity fell while effector/memory populations rose.

Germline V gene sequence: CDR1 MNHEY, CDR2 SMNVEV (reference sequence). The CDR3 spans 15 residues. The ends lost 5 bases at V and 9 bases at J; junction bases unmatched: 13. Here immunoSEQ multiplex PCR was the method, and the copy in TCRdb shows in-frame clones only, minus some. This sample carries about 39,000 clones, about 90% of them seen once, and the ten largest clones take about 16%. The chain carries TRBV27 and TRBJ2-7; 10 bases fit TRBD1. The specimen was peripheral blood, collected from a patient treated with photon-based radiotherapy. The sequence came from a man aged 60 to 69 with cholangiocarcinoma. In DNA form, the CDR3 reads TGTGCCAGCAGTCCTCAGAGACAGGGGGCTTTAAGGCAGTACTTC. Its protein is CASSPQRQGALRQYF.